This record concerns one T cell receptor beta chain sequence. This record belongs to a study of CD8+ T cells in alopecia areata. Samples from alopecia areata patients were lesional scalp punch biopsies and peripheral blood. Once RNA had been extracted, it was reverse transcribed into cDNA to act as the sequencing template. Profiled with immunoSEQ multiplex PCR; TCRdb holds only in-frame clones, not every one. The sample shows tens of thousands of clones, roughly 50% of them seen only once. V was trimmed by 4 bases and J by 5 bases, leaving 13 bases between them. CDR1 is SGHDT, CDR2 YYEEEE, per germline. CDR3 size: 13 residues.

The sequence derives from a human donor with alopecia areata. Sequencing was carried out using NKG2D-high CD8+ T cells sorted from blood. V and J are TRBV5-6 and TRBJ2-7; D call uncertain. CDR3 in DNA: TGTGCCAGCAGCCCAACATCGGCGGACGAGCAGTACTTC. Amino acid sequence: CASSPTSADEQYF.